Following are 15 T cell receptor beta chains from one sample sequenced in a study of blood T cell repertoires in COVID-19. Clones were read by immunoSEQ multiplex PCR, and TCRdb kept only the in-frame ones, dropping some. There are over 200,000 clones in the sample; around 83% occur only once, and approximately 7.3% lies in the top ten. The sample consisted of PBMCs or T cells enriched from blood (not recorded which). The receptor set was obtained from a middle-aged woman who had recovered from COVID-19.

This chain uses TRBV6-1 with TRBJ2-6; possible D gene TRBD1, 5 bases. Germline V CDR1 and CDR2: MNHNS, SASEGT. V was clipped by 3 bases and J by 0 bases, with 6 bases between them. CDR3 length equals 15 residues. CDR3 nucleotide sequence: TGTGCCAGCAGTGACAGGGACTCTGGGGCCAACGTCCTGACTTTC. This translates into CASSDRDSGANVLTF.

In nucleotides, the CDR3 is TGTGCCAGTAGTCAGGGGAACGGGGAGCTGTTTTTT. The encoded protein is CASSQGNGELFF. The chain links TRBV19 to TRBJ2-2; tentatively, D is TRBD1 (6 bases). The CDR3 covers 12 residues. The germline gives CDR1 LNHDA, CDR2 SQIVND (reference sequence). V was pared by 5 bases and J by 7 bases, with 8 bases between. The full variable domain, its missing parts supplied by reference TRBV19 and TRBJ2-2, is DGGITQSPKYLFRKEGQNVTLSCEQNLNHDAMYWYRQDPGQGLRLIYYSQIVNDFQKGDIAEGYSVSREKKESFPLTVTSAQKNPTAFYLCASSQGNGELFFGEGSRLTVL.

The rearrangement joins TRBV4-2 to TRBJ1-5; D is unresolved. The V and J ends lost 1 base and 2 bases respectively, with 6 bases between them. Germline V lookup: CDR1 LGHNA, CDR2 YNFKEQ. The CDR3 covers 14 residues. The CDR3 DNA is TGTGCCAGCAGCCAAGGTCAGGGCAATCAGCCCCAGCATTTT. Amino acids: CASSQGQGNQPQHF.

The V call is TRBV25-1, the J call TRBJ1-2, with 7 bases aligning to TRBD1. V shed 3 bases, J shed 2 bases, and the junction held 9 bases outside the gene matches. The CDR3 has 16 amino acids. Germline CDR1 reads MGHDK; CDR2 reads SYGVNS. CDR3 sequence reads: CASSEIGTVRNYGYTF. Written as DNA, the CDR3 is TGTGCCAGCAGTGAGATCGGGACAGTCCGAAACTATGGCTACACCTTC.

The chain carries TRBV5-1 and TRBJ2-2; D is unresolved. CDR1 SGHRS and CDR2 YFSETQ come from the germline V gene. V gave up 0 bases and J gave up 5 bases, with 11 bases separating them. The CDR3 contains 15 residues. As DNA, the CDR3 is TGCGCCAGCAGCTTGGCGGAGATAGAAACCGGGGAGCTGTTTTTT. This translates into CASSLAEIETGELFF.

V usage is TRBV28 and J usage is TRBJ1-5; D perhaps matches TRBD1 (6 bases). CDR1 and CDR2 from the germline V gene are MDHEN and SYDVKM. The CDR3 extends over 15 amino acids. V was clipped by 6 bases and J by 2 bases, with 14 bases between them. CDR3 sequence reads: CASRPPGERNQPQHF. The CDR3 nucleotides read TGTGCCAGCAGACCTCCAGGGGAGCGCAATCAGCCCCAGCATTTT.

J is TRBJ2-3 and V is TRBV11-2; D may be TRBD1 (5 bases). V was shortened by 11 bases and J by 2 bases, with 11 bases between the two germline ends. The CDR3 spans 12 residues. Germline CDR1 and CDR2: SGHAT and FQNNGV. CDR3 sequence reads: CAGADNTDTQYF. Written as DNA, the CDR3 is TGTGCCGGGGCGGACAACACAGATACGCAGTATTTT.

This clone has just one count. The rearrangement uses TRBV29-1 and TRBJ1-2; 9 positions match TRBD1. Per germline, CDR1 SQVTM and CDR2 ANQGSEA. V shed 7 bases, J shed 7 bases, and the junction held 7 bases outside the gene matches. This CDR3 has 12 amino acids. The CDR3 DNA follows: TGCAGCGCCCGGGACAGGGTTCTTGGCTACACCTTC. Residues: CSARDRVLGYTF. Full variable domain (rest looked up from reference TRBV29-1 and TRBJ1-2): SAVISQKPSRDICQRGTSLTIQCQVDSQVTMMFWYRQQPGQSLTLIATANQGSEATYESGFVIDKFPISRPNLTFSTLTVSNMSPEDSSIYLCSARDRVLGYTFGSGTRLTVV.

The gene calls are TRBV30 and TRBJ1-5; the match to TRBD1 covers 7 bases. The CDR3 totals 16 residues. V lost 0 bases and J lost 3; bases outside the gene matches: 8. Looked up from germline, CDR1 is GTSNPN and CDR2 is SVGIG (reference sequence). The CDR3 sequence is CAWSVPDRALNQPQHF. Here the CDR3 DNA reads TGTGCCTGGAGTGTACCCGACAGGGCTCTCAATCAGCCCCAGCATTTT.

The chain is built from TRBV7-6 and TRBJ1-1; a possible D gene is TRBD1 (6 bases). From germline, CDR1 is SGHVS and CDR2 FNYEAQ. The CDR3 is 16 residues long. V was clipped by 3 bases and J by 1 base, with 15 bases between them. DNA for the CDR3: TGTGCCAGCAGCTTGCTCACACCAGGGGCGAACACTGAAGCTTTCTTT. It specifies CASSLLTPGANTEAFF.

This chain uses TRBV5-6 with TRBJ2-3; the D gene is possibly TRBD1 (6 bases). This CDR3 is 16 amino acids long. Trimming removed 4 bases from V and 1 base from J, with 16 bases in between. Germline V CDR1 and CDR2: SGHDT, YYEEEE. This CDR3 is CASSGTGLTRTDTQYF. CDR3 nucleotide sequence: TGTGCCAGCAGCGGAACAGGGTTAACACGCACAGATACGCAGTATTTT.

This clone showed up just a few times. The chain carries TRBV28 and TRBJ1-4, with TRBD1 as a possible D gene (5 bases). Trimming took off 2 bases at V and 0 bases at J, with 10 bases between the two ends. Looked up from germline, CDR1 is MDHEN and CDR2 is SYDVKM. The CDR3 consists of 16 residues. In DNA form, the CDR3 reads TGTGCCAGCAGTTTAAGGGGTGGAACAACTAATGAAAAACTGTTTTTT. As protein: CASSLRGGTTNEKLFF.

V gene TRBV7-8 combines with J gene TRBJ1-6; D call uncertain. Trimming left V 5 bases short and J 5 bases short, with 7 bases between. Looked up from germline, CDR1 is SGHVS and CDR2 is FQNEAQ. The CDR3 runs to 13 residues. CDR3 loop: CASSRLDNSPLHF. Written as DNA, the CDR3 is TGTGCCAGCAGCCGACTAGATAATTCACCCCTCCACTTT. Full variable domain (rest looked up from reference TRBV7-8 and TRBJ1-6): GAGVSQSPRYKVAKRGQDVALRCDPISGHVSLFWYQQALGQGPEFLTYFQNEAQLDKSGLPSDRFFAERPEGSVSTLKIQRTQQEDSAVYLCASSRLDNSPLHFGNGTRLTVT.

The rearrangement links TRBV23-1 to TRBJ2-1; 8 bases agree with TRBD2. TRBV23-1 is identified as an open reading frame with a role that is uncertain. The CDR3 is made up of 18 amino acids. V was pared by 0 bases and J by 2 bases, with 9 bases of the junction left unmatched. This CDR3 is CASSQSRGGRLTYNEQFF. The CDR3 coding sequence is TGCGCCAGCAGTCAATCTCGGGGCGGGAGGCTAACCTACAATGAGCAGTTCTTC.

The chain has TRBV5-1 and TRBJ2-7; TRBD1 is a possible D gene (6 bases). V lost 0 bases and J lost 0, with 10 bases in between. The CDR3 length is 15 residues. Germline lookup yields CDR1 SGHRS and CDR2 YFSETQ. The CDR3 sequence is CASSLAGDTSYEQYF. The CDR3 nucleotides read TGCGCCAGCAGCTTGGCCGGGGACACCTCCTACGAGCAGTACTTC.